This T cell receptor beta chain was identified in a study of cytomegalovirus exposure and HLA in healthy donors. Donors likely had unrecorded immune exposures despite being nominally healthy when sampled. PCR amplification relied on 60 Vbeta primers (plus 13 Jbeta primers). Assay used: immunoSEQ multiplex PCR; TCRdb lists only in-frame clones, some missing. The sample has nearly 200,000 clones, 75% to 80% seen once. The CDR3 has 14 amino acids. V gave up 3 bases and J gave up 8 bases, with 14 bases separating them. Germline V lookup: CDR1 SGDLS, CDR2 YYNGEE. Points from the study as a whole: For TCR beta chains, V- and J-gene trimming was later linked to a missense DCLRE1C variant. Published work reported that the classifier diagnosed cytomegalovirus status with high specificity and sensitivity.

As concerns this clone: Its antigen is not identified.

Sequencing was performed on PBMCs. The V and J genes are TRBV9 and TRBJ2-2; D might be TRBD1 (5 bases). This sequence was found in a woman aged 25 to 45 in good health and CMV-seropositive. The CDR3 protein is CASSGDGWTGELFF. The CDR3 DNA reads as TGTGCCAGCAGCGGAGACGGTTGGACAGGGGAGCTGTTTTTT.